This is a list of T cell receptor beta chains from one sample in a study of technical replicates of blood from a handful of donors. Data came from immunoSEQ multiplex PCR; TCRdb stores just in-frame clones and leaves some out. The data show about 69,000 clones, 88% seen once. The sequenced sample was PBMCs. The receptors were gathered from a human donor in good health. Some clones in this sample may be carry-over from other donors' samples. The CDR3 runs from the conserved cysteine through the conserved F or W. The order of the fields is J gene, clone size, V gene, D gene, CDR3 DNA, CDR3 protein. The D gene is left open where the match is weak. Clone size, where shown, is once, few, many, or a class for clones that have expanded.

j_gene: TRBJ1-2; abundance: .; v_gene: TRBV5-1; d_gene: .; CDR3nt: TGCGCCAGCAGCCCCCAGGGACTTTATGGCTACACCTTC; CDR3aa: CASSPQGLYGYTF
j_gene: TRBJ1-1; abundance: .; v_gene: TRBV6-6; d_gene: TRBD1; CDR3nt: TGTGCCAGCAGTTTCGGACAGGGGGTTGTTGAAGCTTTCTTT; CDR3aa: CASSFGQGVVEAFF
j_gene: TRBJ2-1; abundance: .; v_gene: TRBV5-1; d_gene: TRBD2; CDR3nt: TGCGCCAGCAGCTTGGTGCGGGGGAGCTACAATGAGCAGTTCTTC; CDR3aa: CASSLVRGSYNEQFF
j_gene: TRBJ2-3; abundance: .; v_gene: TRBV5-4; d_gene: .; CDR3nt: TGTGCCAGCAGCAGAGACAGTGGCTTTAGCACAGATACGCAGTATTTT; CDR3aa: CASSRDSGFSTDTQYF
j_gene: TRBJ2-6; abundance: .; v_gene: TRBV2; d_gene: TRBD1; CDR3nt: TGTGCCAGCCTGACAGGGGGGTACGGGGCCAACGTCCTGACTTTC; CDR3aa: CASLTGGYGANVLTF
j_gene: TRBJ1-5; abundance: few; v_gene: TRBV7-2; d_gene: .; CDR3nt: TGTGCCAGCAGCTTAGACGCTCAGCAGCCCCAGCATTTT; CDR3aa: CASSLDAQQPQHF
j_gene: TRBJ2-3; abundance: .; v_gene: TRBV6-5; d_gene: .; CDR3nt: TGTGCCAGCAGTTACTCGAGTGAGGGAATAGCAGATACGCAGTATTTT; CDR3aa: CASSYSSEGIADTQYF
j_gene: TRBJ2-1; abundance: .; v_gene: TRBV7-2; d_gene: TRBD1; CDR3nt: TGTGCCAGCAGCCGGGACAGGGGCGATGAGCAGTTCTTC; CDR3aa: CASSRDRGDEQFF
j_gene: TRBJ2-7; abundance: once; v_gene: TRBV6-5; d_gene: TRBD2; CDR3nt: TGTGCCAGCAGTTACTCGGGACTAGCGGGAAATCGGTACTTC; CDR3aa: CASSYSGLAGNRYF
j_gene: TRBJ2-3; abundance: .; v_gene: TRBV4-3; d_gene: .; CDR3nt: TGCGCCAGCAGCCAAGAGCGGGCGGATACGCAGTATTTT; CDR3aa: CASSQERADTQYF
j_gene: TRBJ1-2; abundance: .; v_gene: TRBV6-5; d_gene: .; CDR3nt: TGTGCCAGCAGTTACGAGGGATATGCTGGCTACACCTTC; CDR3aa: CASSYEGYAGYTF
j_gene: TRBJ2-4; abundance: .; v_gene: TRBV25-1; d_gene: .; CDR3nt: TGTGCCAGCAGTGAACACTCATTAGCCAAAAACATTCAGTACTTC; CDR3aa: CASSEHSLAKNIQYF
j_gene: TRBJ1-6; abundance: .; v_gene: TRBV5-4; d_gene: .; CDR3nt: TGTGCCAGCAGCCCCCGTCCGGAGATTATTTCACCCCTCCACTTT; CDR3aa: CASSPRPEIISPLHF
j_gene: TRBJ2-2; abundance: .; v_gene: TRBV18; d_gene: .; CDR3nt: TGTGCCAGCTCACCACCGAGACAGTTCACCGGGGAGCTGTTTTTT; CDR3aa: CASSPPRQFTGELFF
j_gene: TRBJ2-7; abundance: once; v_gene: TRBV7-8; d_gene: .; CDR3nt: TGTGCCAGCAGCTTAGGGGGACGTCGGGAGGAGCAGTACTTC; CDR3aa: CASSLGGRREEQYF
j_gene: TRBJ1-1; abundance: few; v_gene: TRBV7-2; d_gene: .; CDR3nt: TGTGCCAGCAGCTTAGCTTCTGGGGCCACTGAAGCTTTCTTT; CDR3aa: CASSLASGATEAFF
j_gene: TRBJ2-5; abundance: .; v_gene: TRBV6-1; d_gene: .; CDR3nt: TGTGCCAGCAGTTACGGAGAGACCCAGTACTTC; CDR3aa: CASSYGETQYF
j_gene: TRBJ2-1; abundance: .; v_gene: TRBV6-6; d_gene: TRBD2; CDR3nt: TGTGCCAGCAGTCCTAGCGGGGGGGCCTACGGTGAGCAGTTCTTC; CDR3aa: CASSPSGGAYGEQFF
j_gene: TRBJ2-2; abundance: .; v_gene: TRBV4-3; d_gene: .; CDR3nt: TGCGCCAGCAGCCAAGATCTTCGAAAGGAGGGGGAGCTGTTTTTT; CDR3aa: CASSQDLRKEGELFF
j_gene: TRBJ2-7; abundance: .; v_gene: TRBV6-5; d_gene: TRBD2; CDR3nt: TGTGCCAGCAGTTCCCCCCCGGGAGGAGTCTACGAGCAGTACTTC; CDR3aa: CASSSPPGGVYEQYF
j_gene: TRBJ2-3; abundance: .; v_gene: TRBV7-9; d_gene: TRBD1; CDR3nt: TGTGCCAGCAGCAGGGGGGACAGGGGCCGCACAGATACGCAGTATTTT; CDR3aa: CASSRGDRGRTDTQYF
j_gene: TRBJ1-6; abundance: .; v_gene: TRBV10-3; d_gene: .; CDR3nt: TGTGCCATTAACCGGGAAGGCGTGGGTTCACCCCTCCACTTT; CDR3aa: CAINREGVGSPLHF
j_gene: TRBJ2-3; abundance: .; v_gene: TRBV5-1; d_gene: .; CDR3nt: TGCGCCAGCAGCTTGATCGGGGGGCCAGGAGATACGCAGTATTTT; CDR3aa: CASSLIGGPGDTQYF